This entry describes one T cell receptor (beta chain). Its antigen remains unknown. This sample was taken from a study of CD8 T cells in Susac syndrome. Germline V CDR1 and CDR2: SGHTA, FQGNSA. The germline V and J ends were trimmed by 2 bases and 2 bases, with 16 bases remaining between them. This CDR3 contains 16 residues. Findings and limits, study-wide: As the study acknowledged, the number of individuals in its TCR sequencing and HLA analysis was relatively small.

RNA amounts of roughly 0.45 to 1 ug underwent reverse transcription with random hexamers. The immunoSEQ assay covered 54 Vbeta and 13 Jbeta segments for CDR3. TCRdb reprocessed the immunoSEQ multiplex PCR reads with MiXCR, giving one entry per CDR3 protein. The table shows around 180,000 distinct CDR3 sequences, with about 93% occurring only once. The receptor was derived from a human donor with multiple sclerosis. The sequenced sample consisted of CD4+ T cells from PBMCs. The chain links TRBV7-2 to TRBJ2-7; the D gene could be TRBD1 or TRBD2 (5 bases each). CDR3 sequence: CASSLRSGLATYEQYF. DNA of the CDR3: TGTGCCAGCAGCTTAAGATCAGGGTTAGCGACCTACGAGCAGTACTTC.